This section outlines one TCR beta chain sequence together with its context. No antigen is known for it. The germline gene is not matched at one end of the junction; a read error may be the cause. Primers used in a second PCR of roughly 6 to 12 cycles were a sample-barcoded 5' primer and a J-beta primer mix. TCRdb redid the calling of the 5' RACE reads with MiXCR, one entry per CDR3 protein. The sample yields 1.5 million to 2 million distinct CDR3 sequences, more than 35% seen once. Germline V gene data show CDR1 as SGHTA and CDR2 as FQGNSA. This CDR3 spans 13 amino acids. This entry is derived from a study of blood T cells in healthy people across ages. Findings and caveats of the study: Naive T cell percentage by flow cytometry tracked strongly with beta diversity.

The chain combines TRBV7-2 with TRBJ2-4; no reliable D call. The closer fit of TRBJ2-7 to the DNA end suggests the J call may be wrong. The sequencing input was blood. The sequence derives from a human donor in good health. CDR3 in DNA: TGTGCCGGCAGCTTGGGCACCACCTACGAGCAGTACTTC. Amino acids: CAGSLGTTYEQYF.